These 10 T cell receptor beta chains were all obtained from the same sample, sequenced in a study of tissue T cells after allogeneic stem cell transplantation. Sequencing was performed with immunoSEQ multiplex PCR; in TCRdb, only in-frame clones are kept and a portion is missing. There are fewer than 30,000 clones in the sample; around 70% occur only once, and 6% to 8.5% lies in the top ten. The source material was tissue from the ileum, sampled at autopsy. These receptors were obtained from a female donor aged 60 or older with lung cancer.

Points on this clone: At the DNA level, this CDR3 is encoded by other sequences in the same sample as well. The chain has TRBV9 and TRBJ2-3; TRBD2 matches 8 bases. The germline V gene encodes CDR1 SGDLS and CDR2 YYNGEE. V trimming: 0 bases; J trimming: 4 bases; junction bases outside the gene matches: 4. The CDR3 runs 15 residues. As DNA, the CDR3 is TGTGCCAGCAGCGTAGCCGGGACTAGAGCAGATACGCAGTATTTT. This sequence encodes CASSVAGTRADTQYF.

The chain combines TRBV19 with TRBJ2-7; 8 bases are shared with TRBD2. This CDR3 is built from 15 residues. The junction had 8 bases not matched to a gene; V was cut back by 3 bases and J by 4 bases. Germline V gene sequence: CDR1 LNHDA, CDR2 SQIVND (reference sequence). The CDR3 region has the DNA TGTGCCAGTAGTATTGGGGTAGCGGGGTTATACGAGCAGTACTTC. Protein sequence: CASSIGVAGLYEQYF.

This clone was counted a few times. The rearrangement joins TRBV19 to TRBJ2-1, with 9 positions matching TRBD2. The V gene's germline CDR1 is LNHDA and CDR2 SQIVND (reference sequence). Trimming removed 4 bases from V and 7 bases from J; junction bases left unmatched: 17. The CDR3 has 18 residues. The CDR3 here is CASSRDGSSGTPRNEQFF. The CDR3 DNA reads TGTGCCAGTAGTAGGGATGGGTCTAGCGGGACGCCGAGGAATGAGCAGTTCTTC.

This clone has more than one count but fewer than ten. V is TRBV10-1 and J is TRBJ2-1; 8 positions agree with TRBD2. V trimming: 4 bases; J trimming: 6 bases; junction bases outside the gene matches: 14. The CDR3 sequence is 17 residues long. Looked up from germline, CDR1 is WNHNN and CDR2 is SYGVQD (reference sequence). CDR3 in DNA: TGCGCCAGCAGTGCGGGAGCGGGAGCTTCAAGTTTCAATGAGCAGTTCTTC. This encodes CASSAGAGASSFNEQFF.

The chain employs TRBV18 and TRBJ2-6; 7 bases agree with TRBD1. Germline CDR1 reads KGHSH; CDR2 reads LQKENI. This CDR3 spans 18 amino acids. V gave up 1 base and J gave up 1 base; unmatched junction bases: 7. The CDR3 coding sequence is TGTGCCAGCTCACCACAGTTTGGGACAGAGTCTGGGGCCAACGTCCTGACTTTC. It yields the protein CASSPQFGTESGANVLTF.

This clone was seen a handful of times. The chain uses TRBV5-1 and TRBJ2-2, with TRBD1 matching over 8 bases. V was clipped by 7 bases and J by 5 bases; unmatched bases: 10. CDR1 SGHRS and CDR2 YFSETQ come from the germline V gene. CDR3 length: 15 amino acids. The CDR3 sequence: CASEPQGGATGELFF. The CDR3, as DNA: TGCGCCAGCGAGCCACAGGGGGGCGCTACCGGGGAGCTGTTTTTT.

The V and J genes are TRBV3-1 (or the pseudogene TRBV3-2) and TRBJ2-5; D not certain. Looked up from germline, CDR1 is LGHDT and CDR2 is YNNKEL (reference sequence). The V gene lost 0 bases and the J gene lost 5 bases, with 13 bases spanning the gap. The CDR3 is 15 amino acids. DNA for the CDR3: TGTGCCAGCAGCCAAGATCCCCTACCGGCGGAGACCCAGTACTTC. Its translation is CASSQDPLPAETQYF.

The chain employs TRBV7-9 and TRBJ2-4; a weak D match, TRBD1 (6 bases). Trimming removed 5 bases at V and 1 base at J, with 12 bases between. The CDR3 contains 15 residues. Per germline, CDR1 SEHNR and CDR2 FQNEAQ (reference sequence). CDR3 sequence reads: CASSLQGGAKNIQYF. Written as DNA, the CDR3 is TGTGCCAGCAGCCTACAGGGTGGTGCCAAAAACATTCAGTACTTC.

The chain combines TRBV7-2 with TRBJ2-7; D gene unclear. Germline V gene data show CDR1 as SGHTA and CDR2 as FQGNSA. The CDR3 consists of 14 residues. V was pared by 5 bases and J by 7 bases, with 18 bases between. The CDR3: CASSRSLSQVEQYF. CDR3 in DNA: TGTGCCAGCAGCCGCTCGCTAAGCCAAGTGGAGCAGTACTTC. Looking up the rest from reference TRBV7-2 and TRBJ2-7 gives the full variable domain: GAGVSQSPSNKVTEKGKDVELRCDPISGHTALYWYRQSLGQGLEFLIYFQGNSAPDKSGLPSDRFSAERTGGSVSTLTIQRTQQEDSAVYLCASSRSLSQVEQYFGPGTRLTVT.

The sample holds a few counts of this clone. This chain uses TRBV12-5 with TRBJ1-3; TRBD1 might be the D (6 bases). The CDR3 consists of 14 residues. V lost 6 bases and J 3 bases, leaving 12 bases between the germline ends. CDR1 is LGHNT and CDR2 is FRNRAP in the germline V gene. CDR3 sequence reads: CASGPGRGGNTIYF. The CDR3 nucleotides read TGTGCTAGTGGCCCCGGCAGGGGTGGAAACACCATATATTTT.